Here is one T cell receptor (beta chain) with its context. The data derive from a study of blood T cell repertoires in COVID-19. V lost 5 bases and J 0 bases, leaving 9 bases between the germline ends. CDR3 size: 14 residues. CDR1 is SGHTA, CDR2 FQGTGA, per germline. Everyone who took part was about 18 to 90 years old, and they came from fewer than 25 US areas. Assignment of participants to cohorts was predicated upon participant-reported clinical history. Some clones are missing from TCRdb's copy, which holds only in-frame ones; the method was immunoSEQ multiplex PCR. This table has under 200,000 clones, over 80% appearing once.

This sequence joins TRBV7-3 and TRBJ2-3, with D possibly TRBD2 on 6 matching bases. This TCR derives from a woman aged 30 to 39 who had been exposed to COVID-19. Sequenced input: PBMCs or T cells enriched from blood (not recorded which). This CDR3 reads CASSPGLSTDTQYF. Written as DNA, the CDR3 is TGTGCCAGCAGCCCGGGACTTAGCACAGATACGCAGTATTTT.